This TCR beta chain was identified in a study of blood T cell repertoires in COVID-19. Profiled with immunoSEQ multiplex PCR; TCRdb holds only in-frame clones, not every one. This table has about 200,000 clones, over 75% appearing once. CDR3 length equals 14 residues. The germline CDR1 and CDR2 sequences are SGHTA and FQGNSA. J gave up 5 bases and V 5 bases, and 7 bases lay outside the gene matches. The sequence was collected from a man over 45 with acute or convalescent COVID-19. The sample taken for sequencing was peripheral blood. The chain joins TRBV7-2 to TRBJ1-2; 8 nucleotides match TRBD1. DNA of the CDR3: TGTGCCAGCAGCCAAGGACAGGGAACGTATGGCTACACCTTC. It translates to CASSQGQGTYGYTF. Full variable domain (missing parts from reference TRBV7-2 and TRBJ1-2): GAGVSQSPSNKVTEKGKDVELRCDPISGHTALYWYRQSLGQGLEFLIYFQGNSAPDKSGLPSDRFSAERTGGSVSTLTIQRTQQEDSAVYLCASSQGQGTYGYTFGSGTRLTVV.